The 10 T cell receptor beta chains below all came from one sample that was sequenced in a study of T cells in tuberculosis. Indicated time point: new active TB diagnosis, blood taken before or within 7 days of starting treatment. Profiled with immunoSEQ multiplex PCR; TCRdb holds only in-frame clones, not every one. The table has over 25,000 clones, around 90% seen once. This material consisted of PBMCs, taken at tuberculosis diagnosis. All receptors come from an adult with tuberculosis.

V and J are TRBV11-2 and TRBJ2-4, with D possibly matching TRBD2 (6 bases). Trimming pared 1 base from V and 7 bases from J, leaving 17 bases between. The CDR3 is 16 amino acids. Germline assignment: CDR1 SGHAT and CDR2 FQNNGV. The DNA for the CDR3 is TGTGCCAGCAGCTTAGCCTATTTGGACCGGGGGAACATTCAGTACTTC. It specifies CASSLAYLDRGNIQYF. Full variable domain (remainder filled in from reference TRBV11-2 and TRBJ2-4): EAGVAQSPRYKIIEKRQSVAFWCNPISGHATLYWYQQILGQGPKLLIQFQNNGVVDDSQLPKDRFSAERLKGVDSTLKIQPAKLEDSAVYLCASSLAYLDRGNIQYFGAGTRLSVL.

The CDR3 nucleotides read TGTGCCAGCTCGAGACAGCAGCAAATGAACACTGAAGCTTTCTTT. Translated, it gives CASSRQQQMNTEAFF. This sequence joins TRBV27 and TRBJ1-1, with D possibly TRBD1 on 5 matching bases. CDR3 length: 15 amino acids. Per the germline V gene, CDR1 is MNHEY and CDR2 is SMNVEV (reference sequence). V gave up 8 bases and J gave up 0 bases, with 16 bases separating them.

This rearrangement joins TRBV18 to TRBJ1-1; 7 bases map to TRBD1. This CDR3 is built from 15 residues. J was trimmed by 0 bases and V by 3 bases; bases with no gene match: 4. Looked up from germline, CDR1 is KGHSH and CDR2 is LQKENI. The CDR3 reads CASSPPGQLNTEAFF. CDR3 nucleotide sequence: TGTGCCAGCTCACCTCCGGGACAGCTGAACACTGAAGCTTTCTTT.

The table lists this clone with a count of one. V usage is TRBV18 and J usage is TRBJ1-2; a possible D gene is TRBD1 (6 bases). This CDR3 is 15 amino acids long. Trimming cost V 4 bases and J 0 bases, with 12 bases left between them. Germline CDR1 and CDR2: KGHSH and LQKENI. CDR3 sequence (DNA): TGTGCCAGCTCACTCAAACAGGGAGCTAACTATGGCTACACCTTC. Translated: CASSLKQGANYGYTF.

This clone was recorded once. This chain uses TRBV5-1 with TRBJ2-1; D may be TRBD2 (5 bases). The CDR3 consists of 16 residues. The germline CDR1 and CDR2 sequences are SGHRS and YFSETQ. V gave up 3 bases and J gave up 2 bases, with 15 bases separating them. The DNA for the CDR3 is TGCGCCAGCAGCTCCCCACTAGAGATGCCCTACAATGAGCAGTTCTTC. It specifies CASSSPLEMPYNEQFF.

The V gene is TRBV4-3, the J gene TRBJ1-1, with D unresolved. Germline values: CDR1 LGHNA, CDR2 YSLEER. This CDR3 has 15 residues. V lost 0 bases and J 4 bases, leaving 12 bases between the germline ends. The CDR3 protein is CASSQEAGWSTEAFF. The CDR3 region has the DNA TGCGCCAGCAGCCAAGAGGCAGGATGGTCCACTGAAGCTTTCTTT.

The chain uses TRBV6-5 and TRBJ1-1; tentatively, D is TRBD1 (5 bases). V shed 0 bases and J shed 5 bases, with 13 bases lying between them. Germline V gene sequence: CDR1 MNHEY, CDR2 SVGAGI. This CDR3 has 15 residues. CDR3 DNA: TGTGCCAGCAGTTACTCGAGGACCGGGGGGACTGAAGCTTTCTTT. Its protein is CASSYSRTGGTEAFF.

The chain carries TRBV2 and TRBJ2-1; 13 bases align to TRBD2. From germline, CDR1 is SNHLY and CDR2 FYNNEI. The CDR3 has 15 amino acids. V was pared by 3 bases and J by 12 bases, with 8 bases of the junction left unmatched. The CDR3 region is CASSDRTSGGRGQFF. CDR3 sequence (DNA): TGTGCCAGCAGTGACCGGACTAGCGGGGGCCGGGGGCAGTTCTTC.

This clone showed up just once. This chain connects TRBV30 to TRBJ2-2, with D maybe TRBD2 (6 bases). The CDR3 runs 14 residues. Trimming removed 7 bases at V and 7 bases at J, with 19 bases between. Looked up from germline, CDR1 is GTSNPN and CDR2 is SVGIG (reference sequence). CDR3 residues: CASPTSYGGGELFF. In DNA form, the CDR3 reads TGTGCCTCCCCGACTAGTTATGGGGGCGGGGAGCTGTTTTTT.

This clone was seen only a few times. V is TRBV11-3 and J is TRBJ2-1; 11 positions match TRBD2. V lost 5 bases to trimming and J lost 8 bases; unmatched junction nucleotides: 8. There are 15 residues in the CDR3. CDR1 is SGHNT, CDR2 YENEEA, per germline. CDR3 sequence reads: CASSRLAGGVDEQFF. The CDR3 DNA follows: TGTGCCAGCAGCCGTCTAGCGGGAGGTGTAGATGAGCAGTTCTTC.